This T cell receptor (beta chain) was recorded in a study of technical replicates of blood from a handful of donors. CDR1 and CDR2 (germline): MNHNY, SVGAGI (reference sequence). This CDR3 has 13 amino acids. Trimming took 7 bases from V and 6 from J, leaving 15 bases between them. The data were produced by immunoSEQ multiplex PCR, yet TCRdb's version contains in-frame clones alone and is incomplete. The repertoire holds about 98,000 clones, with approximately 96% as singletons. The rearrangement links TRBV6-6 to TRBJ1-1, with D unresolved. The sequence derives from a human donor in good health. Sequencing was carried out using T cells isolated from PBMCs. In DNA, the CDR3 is TGTGCCAGCACCCAGGAAGGGAGGCCTGAAGCTTTCTTT. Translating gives CASTQEGRPEAFF.